What follows are 12 T cell receptor beta chains derived from one specimen sequenced in a study of T cell responses to AZD1222 COVID-19 vaccine. Measured with immunoSEQ multiplex PCR; TCRdb has only the in-frame clones, and not every one. The sample contains some 100,000 clones, more than 85% of which appear only once. Sequencing was performed on peripheral blood, taken 28 days after the second AZD1222 dose. The receptors derive from an adult who received the AZD1222 COVID-19 vaccine.

The chain couples TRBV29-1 to TRBJ2-3, with D possibly matching TRBD1 (6 bases). Trimming cost V 3 bases and J 4 bases, with 20 bases left between them. The CDR3 runs 16 residues. CDR1 SQVTM and CDR2 ANQGSEA come from the germline V gene. The CDR3 DNA reads as TGCAGCGTTGACCGAGGGACAACGGCGCGGTCAGATACGCAGTATTTT. It is translated as CSVDRGTTARSDTQYF.

V usage is TRBV15 and J usage is TRBJ1-1; 7 nucleotides match TRBD1. Germline V CDR1 and CDR2: LNHNV, YYDKDF (reference sequence). The CDR3 runs to 18 residues. V gave up 6 bases and J gave up 0 bases; unmatched junction bases: 16. The CDR3 sequence: CATRAAPPTGDVNTEAFF. CDR3 bases: TGTGCCACCAGAGCCGCCCCTCCAACAGGGGACGTGAACACTGAAGCTTTCTTT.

V and J are TRBV28 and TRBJ2-1; 12 positions match TRBD2. CDR1 and CDR2 from the germline V gene are MDHEN and SYDVKM. V shed 6 bases and J 7 bases; nucleotides not matched to a gene: 10. This CDR3 comprises 16 residues. DNA for the CDR3: TGTGCCAGCAGATCTAGCGGGGGGGCGTTAGGAAATGAGCAGTTCTTC. Amino acid sequence: CASRSSGGALGNEQFF.

The chain links TRBV6-5 to TRBJ1-5, with no clear D. This CDR3 has 13 residues. Trimming removed 2 bases from V and 1 base from J, with 3 bases in between. CDR1 MNHEY and CDR2 SVGAGI come from the germline V gene. The CDR3 reads CASSYGSNQPQHF. CDR3 in DNA: TGTGCCAGCAGTTACGGGAGCAATCAGCCCCAGCATTTT.

The V and J genes are TRBV7-9 and TRBJ2-3; 7 nucleotides line up with TRBD2. The CDR3 is 16 amino acids. Germline V gene sequence: CDR1 SEHNR, CDR2 FQNEAQ (reference sequence). J was trimmed by 1 base and V by 7 bases; bases with no gene match: 11. The CDR3 DNA follows: TGTGCCAGCACCCTATGGGAGGCGGGGGGCACAGATACGCAGTATTTT. This codes for CASTLWEAGGTDTQYF.

The chain couples TRBV12-3 or TRBV12-4 to TRBJ1-2; the D gene is possibly TRBD1 (6 bases). CDR3 size: 13 residues. The germline V and J ends were trimmed by 4 bases and 4 bases, with 10 bases remaining between them. CDR3 protein: CASSSTGPYGYTF. The CDR3 nucleotides are TGTGCCAGCAGTTCGACAGGCCCCTATGGCTACACCTTC.

Remarks on this clone: Compared with germline, one end of the junction differs, possibly owing to a read error. Written as DNA, the CDR3 is TGTGCCAGCAGTTACTCGTGCCGGGACACTTTT. This encodes CASSYSCRDTF. V usage is TRBV6-2 or TRBV6-3 and J usage is TRBJ1-4, with D possibly being TRBD1 (6 bases). This CDR3 comprises 11 residues. Germline CDR1 is MNHEY and CDR2 is SVGEGT.

V is TRBV28 and J is TRBJ2-5; TRBD1 agrees at 9 bases. In germline, CDR1 is MDHEN, CDR2 SYDVKM. After removal of 3 bases from V and 5 bases from J, the junction contained 7 bases not matched to a gene. The length of the CDR3 is 15 residues. CDR3 sequence: CASSFTQGARETQYF. Here the CDR3 DNA reads TGTGCCAGCAGTTTCACACAGGGGGCGAGGGAGACCCAGTACTTC. Looking up the rest from reference TRBV28 and TRBJ2-5 gives the full variable domain: DVKVTQSSRYLVKRTGEKVFLECVQDMDHENMFWYRQDPGLGLRLIYFSYDVKMKEKGDIPEGYSVSREKKERFSLILESASTNQTSMYLCASSFTQGARETQYFGPGTRLLVL.

The rearrangement links TRBV2 to TRBJ2-5, with no clear D. V was shortened by 4 bases and J by 5 bases, with 14 bases between the two germline ends. Germline V gene lookup returns CDR1 SNHLY and CDR2 FYNNEI. There are 14 residues in the CDR3. The CDR3 DNA sequence: TGTGCCAGCAGTGGCCCCTCCTTTGGGGAGACCCAGTACTTC. This codes for CASSGPSFGETQYF.

This rearrangement joins TRBV7-8 to TRBJ1-1; D is perhaps TRBD1 (6 bases). This CDR3 region has 16 residues. V lost 1 base and J lost 4, with 16 bases in between. CDR1 and CDR2 (germline): SGHVS, FQNEAQ. The CDR3 here is CASSLESSTGRTEAFF. The CDR3 DNA is TGTGCCAGCAGCTTAGAGAGTTCGACAGGTCGCACTGAAGCTTTCTTT.

The rearrangement links TRBV5-6 to TRBJ1-2, with TRBD1 matching 7 bases. Germline values: CDR1 SGHDT, CDR2 YYEEEE. V gave up 3 bases and J gave up 3 bases; unmatched junction bases: 5. CDR3 length: 14 amino acids. This CDR3 reads CASSSGTVYYGYTF. CDR3 DNA: TGTGCCAGCAGCTCCGGGACAGTCTACTATGGCTACACCTTC. Combining the CDR3 with reference TRBV5-6 and TRBJ1-2 gives the whole variable domain DAGVTQSPTHLIKTRGQQVTLRCSPKSGHDTVSWYQQALGQGPQFIFQYYEEEERQRGNFPDRFSGHQFPNYSSELNVNALLLGDSALYLCASSSGTVYYGYTFGSGTRLTVV.

J is TRBJ1-2 and V is TRBV5-1, with D hard to call. This CDR3 region has 15 residues. CDR1 SGHRS and CDR2 YFSETQ come from the germline V gene. With 1 base removed from V and 8 bases from J, the gap between germline ends came to 18 bases. CDR3 protein: CASSLSQMDVRGYTF. In nucleotides, the CDR3 is TGCGCCAGCAGCTTGAGCCAGATGGATGTAAGGGGCTACACCTTC.